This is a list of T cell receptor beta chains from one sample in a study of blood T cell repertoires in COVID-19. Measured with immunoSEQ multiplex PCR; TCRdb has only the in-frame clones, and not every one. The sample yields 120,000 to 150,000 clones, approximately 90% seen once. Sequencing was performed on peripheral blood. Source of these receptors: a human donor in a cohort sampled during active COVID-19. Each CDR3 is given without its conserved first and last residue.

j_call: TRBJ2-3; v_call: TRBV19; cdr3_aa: ASSVWLAGQADTQY
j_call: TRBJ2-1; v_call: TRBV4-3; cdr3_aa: ASSQVLLAGLSLKDNEQF
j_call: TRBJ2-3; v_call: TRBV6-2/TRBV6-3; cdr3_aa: ASSLTSGGPSTDTQY
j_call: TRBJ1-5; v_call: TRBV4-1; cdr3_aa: ASSQGDGTGTQPQH
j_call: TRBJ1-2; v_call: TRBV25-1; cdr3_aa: ASSEKGVGYT
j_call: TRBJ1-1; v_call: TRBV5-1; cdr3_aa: ASSLGQVRGTEAF
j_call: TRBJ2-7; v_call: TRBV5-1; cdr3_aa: ASSLLQGGEQY
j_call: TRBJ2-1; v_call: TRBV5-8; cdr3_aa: ASSLGPGGANNEQF
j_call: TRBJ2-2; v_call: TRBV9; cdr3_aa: ASSVLPAGGAAGELF
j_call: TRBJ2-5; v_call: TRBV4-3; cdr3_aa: ASSQVTGQETQY
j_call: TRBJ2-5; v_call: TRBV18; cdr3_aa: ASSLLLAGGEETQY
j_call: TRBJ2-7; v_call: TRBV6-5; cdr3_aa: ASSYGQETYEQY
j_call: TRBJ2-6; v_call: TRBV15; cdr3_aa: ATSSDGETGLSGANVLT
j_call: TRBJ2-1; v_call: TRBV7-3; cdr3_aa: ASSFEASDNEQF
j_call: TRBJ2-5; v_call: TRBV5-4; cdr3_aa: ASSGGGQGRQETQY
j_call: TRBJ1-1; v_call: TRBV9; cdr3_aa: ASSVSGGINTEAF
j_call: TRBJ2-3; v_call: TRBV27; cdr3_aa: ASSPGGVLAGGLTDTQY
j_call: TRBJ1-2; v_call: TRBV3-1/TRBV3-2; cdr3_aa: ASSQQGFGGYT
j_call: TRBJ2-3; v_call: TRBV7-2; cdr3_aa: ASSLGVTDTQY
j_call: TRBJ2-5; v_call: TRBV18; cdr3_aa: ASSPSGPQETQY
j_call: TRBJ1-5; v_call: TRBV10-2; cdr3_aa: ASSTGTGQPQH
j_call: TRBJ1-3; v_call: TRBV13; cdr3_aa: ASSLNRGALNTIY
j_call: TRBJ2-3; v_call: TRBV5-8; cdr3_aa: ASSLGASGGFADTQY
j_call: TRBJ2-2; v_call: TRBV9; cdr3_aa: ASSPRGGYTGELF
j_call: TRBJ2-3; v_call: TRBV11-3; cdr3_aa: ASSSRGSGEADTQY
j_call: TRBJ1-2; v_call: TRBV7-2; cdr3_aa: ASSLTGGTYGYT
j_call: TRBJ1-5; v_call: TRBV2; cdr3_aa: ASSPTGGNQPQH
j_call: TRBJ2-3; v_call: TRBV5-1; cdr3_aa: ASSLGGDTSTDTQY
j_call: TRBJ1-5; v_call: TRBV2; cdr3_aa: ASKGQGNQPQH
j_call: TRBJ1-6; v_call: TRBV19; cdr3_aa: ASSTTGWPLELANSPLH
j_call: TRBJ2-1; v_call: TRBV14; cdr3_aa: ASSPGAGGNEQF
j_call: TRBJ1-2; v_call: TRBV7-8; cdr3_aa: ASSSQGYGYT
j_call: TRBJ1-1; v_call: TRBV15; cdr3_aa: ATSRGIDRGQTEAF
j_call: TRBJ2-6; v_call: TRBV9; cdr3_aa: ASSVRSSGANVLT
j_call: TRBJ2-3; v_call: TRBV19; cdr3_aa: ASTTNGRGGTDTQY
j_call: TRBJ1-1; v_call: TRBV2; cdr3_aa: ASSGTGGTEAF
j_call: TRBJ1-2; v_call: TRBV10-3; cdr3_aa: AISVDRGDGYT
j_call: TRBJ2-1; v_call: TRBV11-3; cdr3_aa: ASSYRANYNEQF
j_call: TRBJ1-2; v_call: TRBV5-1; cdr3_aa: ASGTDYGYT
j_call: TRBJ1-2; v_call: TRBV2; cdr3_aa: ARLPFGGGYGYT
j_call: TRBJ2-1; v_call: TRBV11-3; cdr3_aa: ASSLDQGDYNEQF
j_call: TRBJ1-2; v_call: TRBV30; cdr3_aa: AWSGERGDPYGYT
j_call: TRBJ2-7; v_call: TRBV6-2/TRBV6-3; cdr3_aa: ASSYAGGYEQY
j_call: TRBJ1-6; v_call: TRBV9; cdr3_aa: ASSVGGRGPPLH
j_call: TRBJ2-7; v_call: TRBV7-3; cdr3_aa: ASSLLAGDYEQY
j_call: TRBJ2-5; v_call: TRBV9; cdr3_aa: ASSVAGLQTQSQY